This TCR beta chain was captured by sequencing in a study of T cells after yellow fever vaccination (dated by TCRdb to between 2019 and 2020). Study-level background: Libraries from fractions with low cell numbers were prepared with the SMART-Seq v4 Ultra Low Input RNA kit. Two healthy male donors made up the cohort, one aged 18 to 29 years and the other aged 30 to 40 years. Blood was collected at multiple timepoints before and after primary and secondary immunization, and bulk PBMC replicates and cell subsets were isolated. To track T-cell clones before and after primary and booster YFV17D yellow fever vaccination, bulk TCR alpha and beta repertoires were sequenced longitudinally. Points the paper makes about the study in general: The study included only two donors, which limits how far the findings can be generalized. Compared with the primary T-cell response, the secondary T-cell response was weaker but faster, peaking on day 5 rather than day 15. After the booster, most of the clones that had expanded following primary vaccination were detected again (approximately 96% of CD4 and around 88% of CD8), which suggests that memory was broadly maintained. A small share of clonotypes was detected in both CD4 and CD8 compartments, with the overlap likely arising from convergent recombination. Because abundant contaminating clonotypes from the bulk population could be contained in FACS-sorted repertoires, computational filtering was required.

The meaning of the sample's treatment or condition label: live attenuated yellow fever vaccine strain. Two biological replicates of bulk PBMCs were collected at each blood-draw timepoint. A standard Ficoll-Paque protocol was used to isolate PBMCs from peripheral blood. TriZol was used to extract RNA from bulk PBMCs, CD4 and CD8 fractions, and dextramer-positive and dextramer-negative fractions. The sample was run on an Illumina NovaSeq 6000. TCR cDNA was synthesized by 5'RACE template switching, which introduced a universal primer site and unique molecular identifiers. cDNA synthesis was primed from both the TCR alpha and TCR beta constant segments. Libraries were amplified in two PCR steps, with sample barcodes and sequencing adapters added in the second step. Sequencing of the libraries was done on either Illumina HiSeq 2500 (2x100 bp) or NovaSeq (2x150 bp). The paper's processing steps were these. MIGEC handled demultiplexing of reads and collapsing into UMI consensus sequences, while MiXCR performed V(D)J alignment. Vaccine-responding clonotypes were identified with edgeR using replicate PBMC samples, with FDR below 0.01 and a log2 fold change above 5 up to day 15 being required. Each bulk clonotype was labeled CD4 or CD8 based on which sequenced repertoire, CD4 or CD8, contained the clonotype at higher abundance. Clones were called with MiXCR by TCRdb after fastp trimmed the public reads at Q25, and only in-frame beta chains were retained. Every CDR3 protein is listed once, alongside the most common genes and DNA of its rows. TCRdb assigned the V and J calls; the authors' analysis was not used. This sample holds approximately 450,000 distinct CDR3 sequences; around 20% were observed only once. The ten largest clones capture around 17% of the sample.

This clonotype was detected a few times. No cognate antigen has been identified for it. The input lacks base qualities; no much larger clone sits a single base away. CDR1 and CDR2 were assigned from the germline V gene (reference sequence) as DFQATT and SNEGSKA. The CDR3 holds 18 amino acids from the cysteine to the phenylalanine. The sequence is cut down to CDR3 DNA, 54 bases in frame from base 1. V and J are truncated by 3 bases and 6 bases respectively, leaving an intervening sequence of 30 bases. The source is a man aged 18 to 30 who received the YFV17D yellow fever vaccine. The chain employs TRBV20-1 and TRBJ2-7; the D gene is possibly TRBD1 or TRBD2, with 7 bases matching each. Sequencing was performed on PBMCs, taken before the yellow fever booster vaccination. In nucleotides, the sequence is TGCAGTGCTAGTCGGGTCAGGGGGGGCCCACCGTCGGCCGGCGAGCAGTACTTC. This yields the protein CSASRVRGGPPSAGEQYF.